The rows below give T cell receptor beta chains drawn from one sample of a study of T cells in Graves' hyperthyroidism and ophthalmopathy. TCRdb reprocessed the multiplex PCR reads with MiXCR, giving one entry per CDR3 protein. The sample records 550,000 to 600,000 distinct CDR3 sequences, 12% to 15% being singletons. Sequenced: blood. Receptors originate from a woman younger than 30 with Graves' ophthalmopathy. The CDR3 runs from the conserved cysteine through the conserved F or W. The D gene is left open where the match is weak. Clone size is stated in some rows and not others, as once, few, many or a class when expanded.

V gene: TRBV11-1; J gene: TRBJ2-3; clone size: many; D gene: TRBD1; CDR3 DNA: TGTGCCAGCAGCCACCCGACAGGGGGAGATACGCAGTATTTT; CDR3 protein: CASSHPTGGDTQYF
V gene: TRBV6-5; J gene: TRBJ1-5; clone size: many; D gene: .; CDR3 DNA: TGTGCCAGCAGTTACCCGTACACCCGGGGCCATCAGCCCCAGCATTTT; CDR3 protein: CASSYPYTRGHQPQHF
V gene: TRBV6-1; J gene: TRBJ2-7; clone size: many; D gene: TRBD2; CDR3 DNA: TGTGCCAGCAGCGCGCGGCGCGGGGGACTACAGAGCTCCTACGAGCAGTACTTC; CDR3 protein: CASSARRGGLQSSYEQYF
V gene: TRBV20-1; J gene: TRBJ1-3; clone size: .; D gene: TRBD1; CDR3 DNA: TGCAGTGCGCCCGGGACAGCCACGGGGAACACCATATATTTT; CDR3 protein: CSAPGTATGNTIYF
V gene: TRBV30; J gene: TRBJ2-1; clone size: many; D gene: TRBD2; CDR3 DNA: TGTGCCTTTAACCATGCTAGCGGGCAGCGATACAATGAGCAGTTCTTC; CDR3 protein: CAFNHASGQRYNEQFF
V gene: TRBV2; J gene: TRBJ2-3; clone size: many; D gene: .; CDR3 DNA: TGTGCCAGCAGTGGAGGGGTGGCCACAGATACGCAGTATTTT; CDR3 protein: CASSGGVATDTQYF
V gene: TRBV6-1; J gene: TRBJ2-7; clone size: many; D gene: .; CDR3 DNA: TGTGCCAGCAGTGAAGAGGGTTACGAGCAGTACTTC; CDR3 protein: CASSEEGYEQYF
V gene: TRBV5-6; J gene: TRBJ2-1; clone size: few; D gene: TRBD1; CDR3 DNA: TGTGCCAGCAGCTTATCCGGTAGGGACAGGTATTACAATGAGCAGTTCTTC; CDR3 protein: CASSLSGRDRYYNEQFF
V gene: TRBV18; J gene: TRBJ1-1; clone size: many; D gene: .; CDR3 DNA: TGTGCCAGCTCACCACCACAGCTGAACACTGAAGCTTTCTTT; CDR3 protein: CASSPPQLNTEAFF
V gene: TRBV7-7; J gene: TRBJ2-1; clone size: .; D gene: .; CDR3 DNA: TGTGCTAGCAGCTTAGATCCTACTACCAACAATGAGCAGTTCTTC; CDR3 protein: CASSLDPTTNNEQFF
V gene: TRBV6-1; J gene: TRBJ1-1; clone size: many; D gene: .; CDR3 DNA: TGTGCCAGCGGAGGTCCCTCGAGCGCTATGAACACTGAAGCTTTCTTT; CDR3 protein: CASGGPSSAMNTEAFF
V gene: TRBV5-1; J gene: TRBJ1-5; clone size: .; D gene: .; CDR3 DNA: TGCGCCAGCAGCTTGGAAGTTCAGGGTCAGCCCCAGCATTTT; CDR3 protein: CASSLEVQGQPQHF
V gene: TRBV29-1; J gene: TRBJ2-5; clone size: many; D gene: TRBD2; CDR3 DNA: TGCAGCGTCGGGACTAGCGGACAAGAGACCCAGTACTTC; CDR3 protein: CSVGTSGQETQYF
V gene: TRBV19; J gene: TRBJ1-6; clone size: .; D gene: .; CDR3 DNA: TGTGCCAGTAGTTTCCAGACACCGAGGAGTAATTCACCCCTCCACTTT; CDR3 protein: CASSFQTPRSNSPLHF
V gene: TRBV6-5; J gene: TRBJ2-4; clone size: many; D gene: .; CDR3 DNA: TGTGCCAGCAGTTACTTGGCTAGCATGGCCAAAAACATTCAGTACTTC; CDR3 protein: CASSYLASMAKNIQYF
V gene: TRBV30; J gene: TRBJ1-1; clone size: many; D gene: .; CDR3 DNA: TGTGCCTGGAGTTGGGGGGCCCTCACTGAAGCTTTCTTT; CDR3 protein: CAWSWGALTEAFF
V gene: TRBV24-1; J gene: TRBJ2-5; clone size: many; D gene: TRBD2; CDR3 DNA: TGTGCCACCAGTGATTTGGGGGGCGCGGGAGGTAGAGAGACCCAGTACTTC; CDR3 protein: CATSDLGGAGGRETQYF
V gene: TRBV6-2/TRBV6-3; J gene: TRBJ2-3; clone size: .; D gene: .; CDR3 DNA: TGTGCCAGCAGTCCCCAGGGAAGTGAGACAGATACGCAGTATTTT; CDR3 protein: CASSPQGSETDTQYF
V gene: TRBV20-1; J gene: TRBJ2-2; clone size: many; D gene: TRBD2; CDR3 DNA: TGCAGTGCTACATCTGCGGGACTAGCGAACACCGGGGAGCTGTTTTTT; CDR3 protein: CSATSAGLANTGELFF
V gene: TRBV5-1; J gene: TRBJ1-1; clone size: many; D gene: .; CDR3 DNA: TGCGCCAGCAGCCCCTCTCGGGGGAGGACTGAAGCTTTCTTT; CDR3 protein: CASSPSRGRTEAFF
V gene: TRBV2; J gene: TRBJ2-3; clone size: many; D gene: TRBD2; CDR3 DNA: TGTGCCAGCAGGGGTGGACTAGCGGGAGGGAGGAATACGCAGTATTTT; CDR3 protein: CASRGGLAGGRNTQYF
V gene: TRBV7-9; J gene: TRBJ1-1; clone size: many; D gene: TRBD1; CDR3 DNA: TGTGCCAGCAGCTCAGACAGGGGGTCCACTGAAGCTTTCTTT; CDR3 protein: CASSSDRGSTEAFF
V gene: TRBV20-1; J gene: TRBJ2-1; clone size: many; D gene: .; CDR3 DNA: TGCAGTGCTAGCGGGCTAAGCCCCTACAATGAGCAGTTCTTC; CDR3 protein: CSASGLSPYNEQFF
V gene: TRBV5-1; J gene: TRBJ2-7; clone size: few; D gene: .; CDR3 DNA: TGCGCCAGCAGCCAGGGGACGCTGGGGCCCGGAGGGGAGCAGTACTTC; CDR3 protein: CASSQGTLGPGGEQYF
V gene: TRBV19; J gene: TRBJ1-1; clone size: many; D gene: .; CDR3 DNA: TGTGCCAGTAGTATTAACCGGGTGAACACTGAAGCTTTCTTT; CDR3 protein: CASSINRVNTEAFF
V gene: TRBV6-1; J gene: TRBJ2-1; clone size: .; D gene: TRBD2; CDR3 DNA: TGTGCCAGCAGCGCGAGGGCGGGAGACGCCTACAATGAGCAGTTCTTC; CDR3 protein: CASSARAGDAYNEQFF
V gene: TRBV2; J gene: TRBJ1-1; clone size: many; D gene: .; CDR3 DNA: TGTGCCAGCAGTGGGGGCAGTTCCTCACAAGCTTTCTTT; CDR3 protein: CASSGGSSSQAFF
V gene: TRBV3-1; J gene: TRBJ2-2; clone size: many; D gene: TRBD2; CDR3 DNA: TGTGCCAGCAGCCAAGTGGTAGCGGGACCCGGGGAGCTGTTTTTT; CDR3 protein: CASSQVVAGPGELFF
V gene: TRBV28; J gene: TRBJ2-5; clone size: many; D gene: TRBD1; CDR3 DNA: TGTGCCAACAGTCAACAGGGGACCGGAGGGACCCAGTACTTC; CDR3 protein: CANSQQGTGGTQYF
V gene: TRBV6-1; J gene: TRBJ1-5; clone size: .; D gene: TRBD1; CDR3 DNA: TGTGCCAGCACGGGCGGACAGGGGGGCTTCCAGCCCCAGCATTTT; CDR3 protein: CASTGGQGGFQPQHF
V gene: TRBV2; J gene: TRBJ2-7; clone size: many; D gene: TRBD1; CDR3 DNA: TGTGCCAGCAGTGAAGCGCTTCAGGGGGACTCCTACGAGCAGTACTTC; CDR3 protein: CASSEALQGDSYEQYF
V gene: TRBV6-1; J gene: TRBJ2-1; clone size: few; D gene: TRBD1; CDR3 DNA: TGTGCCAGCAGCAGGGACAGGGGGGGGCCCGTATACAATGAGCAGTTCTTC; CDR3 protein: CASSRDRGGPVYNEQFF
V gene: TRBV3-1; J gene: TRBJ2-7; clone size: many; D gene: .; CDR3 DNA: TGTGCCAGCAGCTTACTCCCCTCCTACGAGCAGTACTTC; CDR3 protein: CASSLLPSYEQYF
V gene: TRBV2; J gene: TRBJ2-7; clone size: many; D gene: .; CDR3 DNA: TGTGCCAGCAGTAACAAGGGACTTGGCACCTACGAGCAGTACTTC; CDR3 protein: CASSNKGLGTYEQYF
V gene: TRBV14; J gene: TRBJ2-3; clone size: .; D gene: .; CDR3 DNA: TGTGCCAGCAGCCAAGATCTCGGAGATACGCAGTATTTT; CDR3 protein: CASSQDLGDTQYF
V gene: TRBV25-1; J gene: TRBJ2-1; clone size: .; D gene: .; CDR3 DNA: TGTGCCAGCAGTGAATTTCGGGCAGGTGGCTACAATGAGCAGTTCTTC; CDR3 protein: CASSEFRAGGYNEQFF
V gene: TRBV12-3/TRBV12-4; J gene: TRBJ2-7; clone size: .; D gene: .; CDR3 DNA: TGTGCCAGCAGAAGACGGGTCTCCTACGAGCAGTACTTC; CDR3 protein: CASRRRVSYEQYF
V gene: TRBV7-9; J gene: TRBJ2-5; clone size: few; D gene: TRBD1; CDR3 DNA: TGTGCCAGCAGCTTTCAACCGGGACAGGGGGAAGAGACCCAGTACTTC; CDR3 protein: CASSFQPGQGEETQYF
V gene: TRBV7-3; J gene: TRBJ1-2; clone size: few; D gene: TRBD1; CDR3 DNA: TGTGCCAGCAGCACAAGACGACAGGGTAATGGCTACACCTTC; CDR3 protein: CASSTRRQGNGYTF
V gene: TRBV20-1; J gene: TRBJ1-1; clone size: many; D gene: TRBD1; CDR3 DNA: TGCAGTGCTTGCGAGACAGGGGAGTACACTGAAGCTTTCTTT; CDR3 protein: CSACETGEYTEAFF
V gene: TRBV18; J gene: TRBJ1-5; clone size: many; D gene: TRBD1; CDR3 DNA: TGTGCCAGCTCACCAGGACAGGATCAGCCCCAGCATTTT; CDR3 protein: CASSPGQDQPQHF
V gene: TRBV30; J gene: TRBJ1-6; clone size: many; D gene: TRBD1; CDR3 DNA: TGTGGGGAACGGGACAGGGACTCACCCCTCCACTTT; CDR3 protein: CGERDRDSPLHF